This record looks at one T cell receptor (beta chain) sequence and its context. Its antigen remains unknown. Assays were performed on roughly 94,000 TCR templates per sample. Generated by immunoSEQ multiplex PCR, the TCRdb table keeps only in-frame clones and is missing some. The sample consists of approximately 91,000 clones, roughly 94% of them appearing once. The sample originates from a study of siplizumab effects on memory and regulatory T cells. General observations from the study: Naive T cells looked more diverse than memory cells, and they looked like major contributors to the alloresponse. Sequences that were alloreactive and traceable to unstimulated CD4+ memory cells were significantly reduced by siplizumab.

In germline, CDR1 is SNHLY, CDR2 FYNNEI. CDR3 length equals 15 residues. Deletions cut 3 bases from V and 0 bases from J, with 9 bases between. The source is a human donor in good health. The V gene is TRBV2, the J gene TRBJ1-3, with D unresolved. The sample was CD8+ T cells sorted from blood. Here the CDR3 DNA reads TGTGCCAGCAGTGACCCCCGTAGCTCTGGAAACACCATATATTTT. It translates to CASSDPRSSGNTIYF.